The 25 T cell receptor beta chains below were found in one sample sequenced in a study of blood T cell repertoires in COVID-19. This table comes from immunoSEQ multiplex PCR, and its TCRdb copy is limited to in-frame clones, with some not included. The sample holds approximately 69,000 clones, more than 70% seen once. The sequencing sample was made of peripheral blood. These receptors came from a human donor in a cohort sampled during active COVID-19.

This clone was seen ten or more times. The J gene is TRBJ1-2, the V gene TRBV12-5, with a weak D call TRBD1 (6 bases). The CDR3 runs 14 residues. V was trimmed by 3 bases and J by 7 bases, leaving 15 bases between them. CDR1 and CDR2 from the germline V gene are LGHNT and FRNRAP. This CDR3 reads CASGFTGGALGYTF. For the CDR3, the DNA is TGTGCTAGTGGTTTCACTGGGGGGGCGCTTGGCTACACCTTC.

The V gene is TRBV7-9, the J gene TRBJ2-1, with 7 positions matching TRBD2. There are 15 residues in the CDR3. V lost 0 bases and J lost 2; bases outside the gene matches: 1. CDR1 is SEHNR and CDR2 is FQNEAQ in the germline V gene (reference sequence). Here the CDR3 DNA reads TGTGCCAGCAGCTTAGCGGCGGGGGCCTACAATGAGCAGTTCTTC. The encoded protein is CASSLAAGAYNEQFF.

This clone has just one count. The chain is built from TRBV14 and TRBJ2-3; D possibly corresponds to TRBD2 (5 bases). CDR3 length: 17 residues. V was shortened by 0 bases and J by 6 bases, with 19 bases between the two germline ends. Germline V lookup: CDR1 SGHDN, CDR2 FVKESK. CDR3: CASSQEVTGIVSDTQYF. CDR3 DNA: TGTGCCAGCAGCCAAGAAGTGACGGGGATTGTGTCGGATACGCAGTATTTT.

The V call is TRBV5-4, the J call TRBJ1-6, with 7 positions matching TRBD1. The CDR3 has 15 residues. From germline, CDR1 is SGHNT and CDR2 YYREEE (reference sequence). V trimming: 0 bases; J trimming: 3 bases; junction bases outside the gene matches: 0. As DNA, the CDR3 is TGTGCCAGCAGCTTGGGACAGGGCTATAATTCACCCCTCCACTTT. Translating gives CASSLGQGYNSPLHF.

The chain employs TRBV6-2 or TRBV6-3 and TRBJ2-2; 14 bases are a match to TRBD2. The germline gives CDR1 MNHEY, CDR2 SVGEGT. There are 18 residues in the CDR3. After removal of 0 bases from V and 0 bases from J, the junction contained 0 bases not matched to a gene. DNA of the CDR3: TGTGCCAGCAGTTACTCGACTAGCGGGGGGGCGAACACCGGGGAGCTGTTTTTT. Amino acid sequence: CASSYSTSGGANTGELFF.

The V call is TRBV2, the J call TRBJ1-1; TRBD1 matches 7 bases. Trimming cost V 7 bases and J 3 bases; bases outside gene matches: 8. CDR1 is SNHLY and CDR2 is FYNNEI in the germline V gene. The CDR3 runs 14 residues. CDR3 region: CASKGRDSYTEAFF. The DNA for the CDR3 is TGTGCCAGCAAGGGACGGGACAGCTACACTGAAGCTTTCTTT.

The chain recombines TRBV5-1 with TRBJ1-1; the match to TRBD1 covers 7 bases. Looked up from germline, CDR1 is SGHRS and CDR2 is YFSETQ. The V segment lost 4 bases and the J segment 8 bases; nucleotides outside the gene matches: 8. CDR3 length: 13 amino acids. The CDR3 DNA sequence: TGCGCCAGCAGCCGTACTAGACAGGGAGAAGCTTTCTTT. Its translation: CASSRTRQGEAFF.

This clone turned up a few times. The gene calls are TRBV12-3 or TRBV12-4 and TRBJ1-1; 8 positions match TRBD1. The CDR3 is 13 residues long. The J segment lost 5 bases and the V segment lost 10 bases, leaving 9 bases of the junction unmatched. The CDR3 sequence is CATGQGAKTEAFF. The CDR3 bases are TGTGCCACCGGACAGGGAGCCAAAACTGAAGCTTTCTTT.

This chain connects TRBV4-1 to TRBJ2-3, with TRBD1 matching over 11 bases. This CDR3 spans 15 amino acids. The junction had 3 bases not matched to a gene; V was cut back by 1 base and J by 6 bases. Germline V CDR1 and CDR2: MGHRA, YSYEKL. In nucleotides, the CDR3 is TGCGCCAGCAGCCAAGGGGACAGGGGGGTTGATACGCAGTATTTT. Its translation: CASSQGDRGVDTQYF.

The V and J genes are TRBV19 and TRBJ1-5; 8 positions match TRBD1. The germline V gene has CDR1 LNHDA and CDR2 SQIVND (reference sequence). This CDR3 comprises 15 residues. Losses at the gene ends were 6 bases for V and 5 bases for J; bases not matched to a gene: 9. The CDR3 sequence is CASSQGAQSDQPQHF. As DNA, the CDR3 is TGTGCCAGTAGCCAGGGGGCGCAATCTGATCAGCCCCAGCATTTT.

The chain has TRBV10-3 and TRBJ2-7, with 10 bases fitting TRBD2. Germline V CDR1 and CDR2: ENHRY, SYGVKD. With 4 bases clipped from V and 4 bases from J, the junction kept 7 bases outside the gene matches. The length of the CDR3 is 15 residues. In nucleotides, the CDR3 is TGTGCCATCAGTGGTTCTAGCGGGGGCCGATACGAGCAGTACTTC. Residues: CAISGSSGGRYEQYF.

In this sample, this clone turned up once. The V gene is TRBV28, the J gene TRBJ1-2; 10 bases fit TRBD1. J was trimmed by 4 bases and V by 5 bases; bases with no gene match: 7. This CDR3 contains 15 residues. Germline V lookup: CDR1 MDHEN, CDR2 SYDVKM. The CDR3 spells CASSAPGQGSYGYTF. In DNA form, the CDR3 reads TGTGCCAGCAGTGCGCCGGGACAGGGGAGCTATGGCTACACCTTC.

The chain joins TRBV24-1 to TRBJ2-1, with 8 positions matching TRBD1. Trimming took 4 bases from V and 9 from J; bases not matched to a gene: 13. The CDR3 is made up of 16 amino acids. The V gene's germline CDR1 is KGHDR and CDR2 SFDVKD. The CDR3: CATSDPGPGQGREQFF. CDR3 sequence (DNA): TGTGCCACCAGTGACCCCGGCCCTGGACAGGGTCGTGAGCAGTTCTTC.

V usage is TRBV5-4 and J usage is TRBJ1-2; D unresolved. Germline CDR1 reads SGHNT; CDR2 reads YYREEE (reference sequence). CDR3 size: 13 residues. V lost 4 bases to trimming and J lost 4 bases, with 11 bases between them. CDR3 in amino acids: CASSDETGYGYTF. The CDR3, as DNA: TGTGCCAGCAGCGACGAAACGGGCTATGGCTACACCTTC.

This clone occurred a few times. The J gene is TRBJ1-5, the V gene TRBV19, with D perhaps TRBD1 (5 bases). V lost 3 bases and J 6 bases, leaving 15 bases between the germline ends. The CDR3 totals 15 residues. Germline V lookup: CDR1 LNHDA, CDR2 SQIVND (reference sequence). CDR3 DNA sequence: TGTGCCAGTAGTATCAGCGGGCAGGGCGGTCAGCCCCAGCATTTT. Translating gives CASSISGQGGQPQHF.

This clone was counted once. CDR3 amino acids: CASNRDYGSYNEQFF. Here the CDR3 DNA reads TGTGCCAGCAACCGGGACTATGGTTCCTACAATGAGCAGTTCTTC. The V call is TRBV28, the J call TRBJ2-1; 7 bases line up with TRBD2. CDR1 is MDHEN and CDR2 is SYDVKM in the germline V gene. CDR3 size: 15 residues. Unmatched junction bases numbered 7, after V lost 7 bases and J lost 1 base.

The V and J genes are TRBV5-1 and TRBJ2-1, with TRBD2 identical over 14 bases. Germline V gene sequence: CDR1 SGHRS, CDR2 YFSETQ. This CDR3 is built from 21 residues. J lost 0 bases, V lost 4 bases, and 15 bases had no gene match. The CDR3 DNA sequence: TGCGCCAGCAGCCCTGTTGGAGCCGGGACTAGCGGGAGACGCTCCTACAATGAGCAGTTCTTC. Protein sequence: CASSPVGAGTSGRRSYNEQFF.

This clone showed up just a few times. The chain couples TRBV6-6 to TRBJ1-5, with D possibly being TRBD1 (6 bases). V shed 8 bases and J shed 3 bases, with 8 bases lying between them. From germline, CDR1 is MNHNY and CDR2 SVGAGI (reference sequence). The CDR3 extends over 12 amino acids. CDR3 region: CASGQPNQPQHF. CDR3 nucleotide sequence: TGTGCCAGCGGACAGCCCAATCAGCCCCAGCATTTT.

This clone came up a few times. CDR3 in amino acids: CASSLVAAEAFF. For the CDR3, the DNA is TGTGCCAGCAGCTTAGTGGCTGCTGAAGCTTTCTTT. The chain couples TRBV11-2 to TRBJ1-1; D gene ambiguous. The CDR3 sequence is 12 residues long. The germline V and J ends were trimmed by 1 base and 6 bases, with 6 bases remaining between them. The V gene's germline CDR1 is SGHAT and CDR2 FQNNGV.

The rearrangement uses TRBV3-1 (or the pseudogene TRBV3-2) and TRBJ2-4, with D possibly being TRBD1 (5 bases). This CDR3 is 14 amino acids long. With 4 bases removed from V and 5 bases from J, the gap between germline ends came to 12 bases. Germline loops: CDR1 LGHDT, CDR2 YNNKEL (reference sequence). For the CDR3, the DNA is TGTGCCAGCAGCCGCAAGGTAGGGGAAAACATTCAGTACTTC. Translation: CASSRKVGENIQYF.

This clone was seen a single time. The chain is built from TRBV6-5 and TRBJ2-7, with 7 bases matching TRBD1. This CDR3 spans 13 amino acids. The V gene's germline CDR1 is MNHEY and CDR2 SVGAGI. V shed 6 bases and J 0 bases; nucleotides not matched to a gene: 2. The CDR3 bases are TGTGCCAGCAGCCGACAGGGCTCCTACGAGCAGTACTTC. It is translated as CASSRQGSYEQYF.

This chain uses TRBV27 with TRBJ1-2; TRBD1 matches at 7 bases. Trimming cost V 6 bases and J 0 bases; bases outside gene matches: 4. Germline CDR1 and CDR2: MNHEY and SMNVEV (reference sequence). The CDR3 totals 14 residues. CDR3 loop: CASRGTVTNYGYTF. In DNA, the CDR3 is TGTGCCAGCAGAGGGACAGTTACTAACTATGGCTACACCTTC.

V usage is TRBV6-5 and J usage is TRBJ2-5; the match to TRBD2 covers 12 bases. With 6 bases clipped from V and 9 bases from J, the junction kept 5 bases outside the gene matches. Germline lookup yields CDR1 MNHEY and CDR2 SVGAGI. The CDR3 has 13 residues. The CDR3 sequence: CASRLAGGGAQYF. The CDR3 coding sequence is TGTGCCAGCAGACTAGCGGGGGGAGGGGCCCAGTACTTC.

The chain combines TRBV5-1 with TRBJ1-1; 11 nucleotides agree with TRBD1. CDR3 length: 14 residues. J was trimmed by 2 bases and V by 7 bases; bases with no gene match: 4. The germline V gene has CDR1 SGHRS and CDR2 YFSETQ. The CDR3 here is CASGRTGGNTEAFF. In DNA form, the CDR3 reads TGCGCCAGCGGACGGACAGGGGGCAACACTGAAGCTTTCTTT.

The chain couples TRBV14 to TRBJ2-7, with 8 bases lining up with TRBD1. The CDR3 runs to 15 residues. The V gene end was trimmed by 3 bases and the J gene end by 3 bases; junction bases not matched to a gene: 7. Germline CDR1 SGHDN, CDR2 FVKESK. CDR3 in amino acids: CASSHGQGGSYEQYF. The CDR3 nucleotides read TGTGCCAGCAGCCACGGACAGGGAGGCAGCTACGAGCAGTACTTC.